These T cell receptor beta chains were read from a single sample in a study of blood T cell repertoires in COVID-19. TCRdb keeps only in-frame clones here, not all; method: immunoSEQ multiplex PCR. The table includes under 200,000 clones, about 88% detected once. The sequenced material came from peripheral blood. The source is an elderly woman in a cohort sampled during active or convalescent COVID-19. Both conserved end residues are trimmed from each CDR3.

v_call: TRBV19
j_call: TRBJ2-5
cdr3_aa: ASSIGTSQETQY

v_call: TRBV30
j_call: TRBJ1-5
cdr3_aa: AWSGTGGMSPQH

v_call: TRBV12-3/TRBV12-4
j_call: TRBJ1-2
cdr3_aa: ASSTGTEDGYT

v_call: TRBV30
j_call: TRBJ1-4
cdr3_aa: AWRTGAEKLF

v_call: TRBV19
j_call: TRBJ2-1
cdr3_aa: ASSIWTSGSNEQF

v_call: TRBV7-2
j_call: TRBJ2-1
cdr3_aa: ASSGLGGGSYNEQF

v_call: TRBV7-9
j_call: TRBJ2-7
cdr3_aa: ASSLRTGGPYEQY

v_call: TRBV18
j_call: TRBJ1-5
cdr3_aa: ASSQRDRSLVQPQH

v_call: TRBV5-5
j_call: TRBJ2-1
cdr3_aa: ASFDPRGNNEQF

v_call: TRBV6-1
j_call: TRBJ2-5
cdr3_aa: ASSESSGGAIETQY

v_call: TRBV7-6
j_call: TRBJ1-4
cdr3_aa: ASSWGTGVAHFSEKLF

v_call: TRBV4-3
j_call: TRBJ1-5
cdr3_aa: ASSQVAGGNQPQH

v_call: TRBV5-6
j_call: TRBJ1-3
cdr3_aa: ASSSQGALGNTIY

v_call: TRBV12-3/TRBV12-4
j_call: TRBJ1-4
cdr3_aa: ATSMGLNEKLF

v_call: TRBV27
j_call: TRBJ1-5
cdr3_aa: ASRPGLSNQPQH

v_call: TRBV3-1/TRBV3-2
j_call: TRBJ2-3
cdr3_aa: ASSQGAGLGTDTQY

v_call: TRBV3-1/TRBV3-2
j_call: TRBJ1-5
cdr3_aa: ASSSHAPQGSNQPQH